These 25 T cell receptor beta chains share one sample of origin, sequenced in a study of cytomegalovirus exposure and HLA in healthy donors. Vbeta (60) and Jbeta (13) primers were used in the PCR. Libraries were prepared by immunoSEQ multiplex PCR; TCRdb keeps only in-frame clonotypes and omits some of them. This repertoire shows 180,000 or so clones, roughly four fifths found once; its top ten account for less than 1%. Sequencing used PBMCs. The receptors derive from a female donor in good health and CMV-seronegative.

V and J are TRBV15 and TRBJ2-7; 7 bases agree with TRBD1. Germline loops: CDR1 LNHNV, CDR2 YYDKDF (reference sequence). V lost 3 bases to trimming and J lost 1 base; unmatched junction nucleotides: 6. The CDR3 length is 15 residues. CDR3 sequence: CATSSPGTASYEQYF. The CDR3 DNA reads as TGTGCCACCAGCAGCCCCGGGACAGCTTCCTACGAGCAGTACTTC. Looking up the rest from reference TRBV15 and TRBJ2-7 gives the full variable domain: DAMVIQNPRYQVTQFGKPVTLSCSQTLNHNVMYWYQQKSSQAPKLLFHYYDKDFNNEADTPDNFQSRRPNTSFCFLDIRSPGLGDTAMYLCATSSPGTASYEQYFGPGTRLTVT.

The V call is TRBV27, the J call TRBJ1-1, with D possibly TRBD1 on 6 matching bases. The V end lost 6 bases, the J end lost 3 bases, and 14 bases lay between the germline ends. Germline V gene data show CDR1 as MNHEY and CDR2 as SMNVEV (reference sequence). The CDR3 is 14 amino acids. The CDR3: CASRDFQGYTEAFF. The CDR3, as DNA: TGTGCCAGCAGAGATTTCCAGGGGTACACTGAAGCTTTCTTT.

J is TRBJ2-1 and V is TRBV9; TRBD2 matches 8 bases. Germline V CDR1 and CDR2: SGDLS, YYNGEE. This CDR3 region has 15 residues. V shed 2 bases and J 6 bases; nucleotides not matched to a gene: 7. CDR3 in amino acids: CASSVGTSPSNEQFF. Written as DNA, the CDR3 is TGTGCCAGCAGCGTTGGGACTAGTCCCTCCAATGAGCAGTTCTTC.

A note on this clone: A read error may account for a junction end that differs from germline. DNA of the CDR3: TGTGCCAGCAGCTTGGACAGGGTGACCTCCCACGAGCAGTACTTC. It specifies CASSLDRVTSHEQYF. The gene calls are TRBV11-2 and TRBJ2-7; 8 nucleotides line up with TRBD1. Germline CDR1 reads SGHAT; CDR2 reads FQNNGV. The CDR3 contains 15 residues.

The chain employs TRBV5-1 and TRBJ1-4; tentative D call: TRBD1 (5 bases). Germline values: CDR1 SGHRS, CDR2 YFSETQ. V dropped 1 base and J dropped 2 bases, with 9 bases sitting between them. This CDR3 spans 15 amino acids. The CDR3 loop reads CASSLSGRTNEKLFF. CDR3 nucleotide sequence: TGCGCCAGCAGCTTGTCAGGGAGGACTAATGAAAAACTGTTTTTT.

The V call is TRBV27, the J call TRBJ1-4, with 7 positions matching TRBD1. There are 18 residues in the CDR3. The germline V gene encodes CDR1 MNHEY and CDR2 SMNVEV (reference sequence). V dropped 5 bases and J dropped 0; count of bases not matched to a gene: 12. The CDR3 DNA sequence: TGTGCCAGCAGTAAACAGGGGACCCTAGTACCAACTAATGAAAAACTGTTTTTT. Amino acids: CASSKQGTLVPTNEKLFF.

The chain recombines TRBV9 with TRBJ1-1, with TRBD1 matching over 8 bases. The CDR3 has 16 amino acids. The junction had 9 bases not matched to a gene; V was cut back by 0 bases and J by 5 bases. CDR1 is SGDLS, CDR2 YYNGEE, per germline. CDR3 sequence reads: CASSVAQGARWTEAFF. The CDR3 DNA follows: TGTGCCAGCAGCGTAGCGCAGGGGGCAAGGTGGACTGAAGCTTTCTTT.

The chain employs TRBV11-3 and TRBJ2-1, with 15 nucleotides matching TRBD2. Trimming took 4 bases from V and 6 from J; bases not matched to a gene: 1. This CDR3 comprises 15 residues. In germline, CDR1 is SGHNT, CDR2 YENEEA. CDR3 sequence reads: CASSWGLAGGNEQFF. CDR3 in DNA: TGTGCCAGCAGCTGGGGACTAGCGGGAGGCAATGAGCAGTTCTTC. The variable domain in full, with the rest retrieved from reference TRBV11-3 and TRBJ2-1, is EAGVVQSPRYKIIEKKQPVAFWCNPISGHNTLYWYLQNLGQGPELLIRYENEEAVDDSQLPKDRFSAERLKGVDSTLKIQPAELGDSAVYLCASSWGLAGGNEQFFGPGTRLTVL.

The gene calls are TRBV28 and TRBJ2-5, with D tentatively TRBD1 (6 bases). The CDR3 covers 13 residues. Trimming took off 3 bases at V and 4 bases at J, with 9 bases between the two ends. The germline V gene encodes CDR1 MDHEN and CDR2 SYDVKM. CDR3 in amino acids: CASSLSGVETQYF. In nucleotides, the CDR3 is TGTGCCAGCAGTTTGTCAGGGGTAGAGACCCAGTACTTC.

This sequence joins TRBV28 and TRBJ1-2; perhaps TRBD1 as D (5 bases). V was pared by 7 bases and J by 0 bases, with 12 bases between. Germline CDR1 MDHEN, CDR2 SYDVKM. The CDR3 covers 14 residues. In DNA, the CDR3 is TGTGCCAGCAACTTGTGGGGGGCTAACTATGGCTACACCTTC. It translates to CASNLWGANYGYTF.

The sample holds one count of this clone. The chain joins TRBV11-2 to TRBJ2-5, with 10 bases fitting TRBD1. The CDR3 has 17 amino acids. J lost 4 bases, V lost 5 bases, and 13 bases had no gene match. Germline V gives CDR1 SGHAT, CDR2 FQNNGV. The CDR3 here is CASSRDLTGGLGETQYF. As DNA, the CDR3 is TGTGCCAGCAGCCGAGATTTGACAGGGGGCTTAGGAGAGACCCAGTACTTC.

CDR3: CASSFGGGGTGKAGVFSYEQYF. CDR3 nucleotides: TGTGCCAGCAGTTTCGGGGGGGGTGGGACAGGGAAGGCGGGAGTTTTCTCCTACGAGCAGTACTTC. The chain has TRBV28 and TRBJ2-7, with a tentative D call TRBD1 (9 bases). This CDR3 region has 22 residues. The germline CDR1 and CDR2 sequences are MDHEN and SYDVKM. Trimming removed 3 bases at V and 0 bases at J, with 33 bases between.

The chain couples TRBV6-1 to TRBJ1-3, with D tentatively TRBD1 (5 bases). This CDR3 has 14 amino acids. Germline assignment: CDR1 MNHNS and CDR2 SASEGT. V lost 2 bases to trimming and J lost 4 bases, with 9 bases between them. CDR3: CASSESGAGNTIYF. In DNA, the CDR3 is TGTGCCAGCAGTGAAAGCGGGGCGGGAAACACCATATATTTT.

This clone was picked up a small number of times. Other DNA sequences from this sample encode an identical CDR3 as well. The V and J genes are TRBV7-2 and TRBJ2-5, with 7 bases lining up with TRBD2. This CDR3 comprises 14 residues. Trimming cost V 0 bases and J 3 bases; bases outside gene matches: 1. Germline CDR1 reads SGHTA; CDR2 reads FQGNSA. This CDR3 reads CASSLAGGKETQYF. Here the CDR3 DNA reads TGTGCCAGCAGCTTAGCGGGAGGGAAAGAGACCCAGTACTTC.

J is TRBJ2-3 and V is TRBV9; 8 positions match TRBD2. The CDR3 has 14 amino acids. V was pared by 6 bases and J by 2 bases, with 5 bases of the junction left unmatched. Germline CDR1 and CDR2: SGDLS and YYNGEE. CDR3 nucleotides: TGTGCCAGCAATAGCGGGATATACACAGATACGCAGTATTTT. Its protein product is CASNSGIYTDTQYF.

The chain recombines TRBV5-1 with TRBJ2-5, with a weak D call TRBD2 (5 bases). The CDR3 runs 14 residues. Germline CDR1 SGHRS, CDR2 YFSETQ. V lost 0 bases and J lost 7, with 13 bases in between. The CDR3 DNA follows: TGCGCCAGCAGCTTGGAAGGAGGCCCCGGGACCCAGTACTTC. Encoded protein: CASSLEGGPGTQYF. The whole variable domain, filled in from reference TRBV5-1 and TRBJ2-5, reads KAGVTQTPRYLIKTRGQQVTLSCSPISGHRSVSWYQQTPGQGLQFLFEYFSETQRNKGNFPGRFSGRQFSNSRSEMNVSTLELGDSALYLCASSLEGGPGTQYFGPGTRLLVL.

The chain combines TRBV10-2 with TRBJ1-3, with no clear D. The CDR3 consists of 13 residues. V was pared by 7 bases and J by 7 bases, with 14 bases between. Germline V gene lookup returns CDR1 WSHSY and CDR2 SAAADI. DNA for the CDR3: TGCGCCAGCAAAGGACTTTTGGCTAACACCATATATTTT. Residues: CASKGLLANTIYF.

V gene TRBV19 combines with J gene TRBJ1-5; a possible D gene is TRBD1 (5 bases). The V end was cut by 7 bases, the J end by 0 bases, with 13 bases between. Germline CDR1 and CDR2: LNHDA and SQIVND (reference sequence). CDR3 length equals 15 residues. The CDR3 is CASKGRVHSNQPQHF. In nucleotides, the CDR3 is TGTGCCAGTAAAGGCAGGGTTCATAGCAATCAGCCCCAGCATTTT. Full variable domain (outside the CDR3, taken from reference TRBV19 and TRBJ1-5): DGGITQSPKYLFRKEGQNVTLSCEQNLNHDAMYWYRQDPGQGLRLIYYSQIVNDFQKGDIAEGYSVSREKKESFPLTVTSAQKNPTAFYLCASKGRVHSNQPQHFGDGTRLSIL.

This clone was found once. The chain joins TRBV2 to TRBJ1-2, with TRBD1 identical over 7 bases. J was trimmed by 5 bases and V by 7 bases; bases with no gene match: 4. This CDR3 comprises 12 residues. Per the germline V gene, CDR1 is SNHLY and CDR2 is FYNNEI. CDR3 nucleotide sequence: TGTGCCAGCAATAACAGGGGATATGGCTACACCTTC. Translation: CASNNRGYGYTF.

The chain joins TRBV30 to TRBJ2-1; 13 nucleotides agree with TRBD2. CDR3 length: 15 residues. Germline V lookup: CDR1 GTSNPN, CDR2 SVGIG (reference sequence). V shed 0 bases and J 10 bases; nucleotides not matched to a gene: 6. CDR3 nucleotide sequence: TGTGCCTGGAGTGTAACTAGCGGGGGGGCGGGGGAGCAGTTCTTC. Its protein is CAWSVTSGGAGEQFF. The full variable domain, its missing parts supplied by reference TRBV30 and TRBJ2-1, is SQTIHQWPATLVQPVGSPLSLECTVEGTSNPNLYWYRQAAGRGLQLLFYSVGIGQISSEVPQNLSASRPQDRQFILSSKKLLLSDSGFYLCAWSVTSGGAGEQFFGPGTRLTVL.

The table lists this clone with a few counts. The gene calls are TRBV10-3 and TRBJ1-4, with 10 positions matching TRBD1. The trim removed 10 bases at V and 7 bases at J, leaving 3 bases unmatched. The CDR3 runs to 12 residues. CDR1 is ENHRY and CDR2 is SYGVKD in the germline V gene. CDR3 residues: CATGQGGEKLFF. CDR3 sequence (DNA): TGTGCCACCGGACAGGGGGGTGAAAAACTGTTTTTT.

This chain joins TRBV5-5 and TRBJ2-4, with D unclear. V was pared by 3 bases and J by 3 bases, with 10 bases between. The CDR3 sequence is 14 residues long. Germline V CDR1 and CDR2: SGHKS, YYEKEE (reference sequence). The CDR3 DNA reads TGTGCCAGCAGCTGGGCACAGAACAAAAACATTCAGTACTTC. Encoded protein: CASSWAQNKNIQYF.

This chain uses TRBV9 with TRBJ2-2, with TRBD1 as a possible D gene (6 bases). Germline-derived CDR1 and CDR2 are SGDLS and YYNGEE. Trimming took off 2 bases at V and 4 bases at J, with 9 bases between the two ends. CDR3 size: 14 residues. The CDR3 loop is CASSVTGFTGELFF. The CDR3 DNA follows: TGTGCCAGCAGCGTCACAGGGTTCACCGGGGAGCTGTTTTTT.

The chain links TRBV29-1 to TRBJ2-7; D gene ambiguous. Per germline, CDR1 SQVTM and CDR2 ANQGSEA. The V end lost 3 bases, the J end lost 2 bases, and 8 bases lay between the germline ends. The CDR3 is 12 residues long. DNA for the CDR3: TGCAGCGTTGAGTCCAGCGCCTACGAGCAGTACTTC. Translated, it gives CSVESSAYEQYF.

The chain couples TRBV11-2 to TRBJ2-1; no clear D gene. V was shortened by 3 bases and J by 8 bases, with 14 bases between the two germline ends. This CDR3 contains 14 residues. CDR1 and CDR2 from the germline V gene are SGHAT and FQNNGV. CDR3 loop: CASSFSDFRHEQFF. The DNA for the CDR3 is TGTGCCAGCAGCTTCTCAGACTTCCGCCATGAGCAGTTCTTC.